This T cell receptor (beta chain) was profiled in a study of CD8 T cells in Susac syndrome. Random hexamers primed reverse transcription of about 0.5 to 1 ug RNA. Amplification of the TCR beta CDR3 was carried out by immunoSEQ multiplex PCR, which spanned a total of 54 Vbeta and 13 Jbeta segments. Each CDR3 protein gets one entry after TCRdb re-called the immunoSEQ multiplex PCR reads with MiXCR. The sample contains approximately 120,000 distinct CDR3 sequences, around 97% of which appear only once. Blood CD8+ and CD4+ T cells underwent high-throughput TCR beta sequencing. Healthy donors formed controls matched for age and sex. The CD8+ and CD4+ T cells were negatively isolated, with the TEMRA cells enriched by FACS. The sequenced sample consisted of CD4+ T cells from PBMCs. This TCR was recovered from a human donor in good health.

In nucleotides, the CDR3 is TGCGCCAGCAGCTTGATGCGGGCATCACAAGAGACCCAGTACTTC. Translating it yields CASSLMRASQETQYF. V gene TRBV5-1 combines with J gene TRBJ2-5; a possible D gene is TRBD2 (5 bases). Trimming took off 1 base at V and 2 bases at J, with 12 bases between the two ends. This CDR3 is 15 amino acids long. The germline V gene has CDR1 SGHRS and CDR2 YFSETQ.